This paragraph reports one TCR beta chain. Cells designated naive CD8 were CD45RO-negative and were positively selected for CCR7, with terminally differentiated effector memory CD45RA+ cells excluded. This entry is derived from a study of shared clonotypes between healthy human individuals. Germline CDR1 reads SEHNR; CDR2 reads FQNEAQ (reference sequence). The V gene end was trimmed by 0 bases and the J gene end by 2 bases; junction bases not matched to a gene: 5. The CDR3 runs 16 residues. TCRdb's table, derived via immunoSEQ multiplex PCR, lists solely in-frame clones and lacks some. The repertoire consists of roughly 1,800,000 clones, with about 95% occurring once and the leading ten covering approximately 1.2%.

This chain connects TRBV7-9 to TRBJ2-3, with 7 bases that match TRBD2. This sequence originates from a man aged 18-30 years in good health. The sample taken for sequencing was naive CD8+ T cells sorted from blood. The DNA for the CDR3 is TGTGCCAGCAGCTTAGCTCGCGGGGGTGACACAGATACGCAGTATTTT. Its protein is CASSLARGGDTDTQYF.